These T cell receptor beta chains were read from a single sample in a study of blood T cells in healthy people across ages. TCRdb reprocessed the 5' RACE reads with MiXCR, giving one entry per CDR3 protein. Of some 670,000 distinct CDR3 sequences in the sample, 52% were seen once. Material: blood. These receptors were collected from a woman older than 75 in good health. Both conserved end residues are part of each CDR3. The order of the fields is CDR3 length, V gene, J gene, clone size, D gene, CDR3 protein, CDR3 DNA. D genes are given only for firm matches. For some rows the clone size is stated as once, few or many, or as a class when expanded; others skip it.

CDR3 length: 11
V gene: TRBV3-1
J gene: TRBJ2-1
clone size: many
D gene: NA
CDR3 protein: CASSWGGEQFF
CDR3 DNA: TGTGCCAGCAGCTGGGGTGGTGAGCAGTTCTTC

CDR3 length: 17
V gene: TRBV24-1
J gene: TRBJ2-1
clone size: NA
D gene: TRBD2
CDR3 protein: CATSGLAGGLLYNEQFF
CDR3 DNA: TGTGCCACCAGTGGACTAGCGGGGGGCTTACTCTACAATGAGCAGTTCTTC

CDR3 length: 15
V gene: TRBV9
J gene: TRBJ1-3
clone size: few
D gene: NA
CDR3 protein: CASSVGTSSGDTIYF
CDR3 DNA: TGTGCCAGCAGCGTCGGGACCTCCTCGGGAGACACCATATATTTT

CDR3 length: 16
V gene: TRBV4-1
J gene: TRBJ2-3
clone size: NA
D gene: TRBD2
CDR3 protein: CASSQVPSGLTDTQYF
CDR3 DNA: TGCGCCAGCAGCCAGGTCCCTAGCGGGCTCACAGATACGCAGTATTTT

CDR3 length: 14
V gene: TRBV28
J gene: TRBJ2-2
clone size: NA
D gene: NA
CDR3 protein: CASRFWGDTGELFF
CDR3 DNA: TGTGCCAGCAGGTTCTGGGGGGACACCGGGGAGCTGTTTTTT

CDR3 length: 14
V gene: TRBV20-1
J gene: TRBJ2-7
clone size: many
D gene: NA
CDR3 protein: CSARDRQAGFEQYF
CDR3 DNA: TGCAGTGCTAGAGACAGACAGGCGGGGTTCGAGCAGTACTTC

CDR3 length: 11
V gene: TRBV3-1
J gene: TRBJ1-6
clone size: many
D gene: NA
CDR3 protein: CASSQGGPLHF
CDR3 DNA: TGTGCCAGCAGCCAAGGAGGGCCCCTCCACTTT

CDR3 length: 14
V gene: TRBV2
J gene: TRBJ1-5
clone size: NA
D gene: NA
CDR3 protein: CASSDSWSLQPQHF
CDR3 DNA: TGTGCCAGCAGTGACTCCTGGAGTTTACAGCCCCAGCATTTT

CDR3 length: 14
V gene: TRBV9
J gene: TRBJ2-7
clone size: few
D gene: TRBD1
CDR3 protein: CASSVRQGAYEQYF
CDR3 DNA: TGTGCCAGCAGTGTACGGCAGGGGGCCTACGAGCAGTACTTC

CDR3 length: 13
V gene: TRBV12-3/TRBV12-4
J gene: TRBJ1-1
clone size: NA
D gene: NA
CDR3 protein: CASSLGGGRGAFF
CDR3 DNA: TGTGCCAGCAGTTTAGGGGGGGGGCGGGGAGCTTTCTTT

CDR3 length: 13
V gene: TRBV20-1
J gene: TRBJ2-1
clone size: once
D gene: NA
CDR3 protein: CSARVRNLREQFF
CDR3 DNA: TGCAGTGCTAGAGTGCGGAATCTCAGGGAGCAGTTCTTC

CDR3 length: 15
V gene: TRBV6-6
J gene: TRBJ1-2
clone size: many
D gene: NA
CDR3 protein: CASRVGGTSDYGYTF
CDR3 DNA: TGTGCCAGCAGGGTAGGGGGGACCTCCGACTATGGCTACACCTTC

CDR3 length: 15
V gene: TRBV7-9
J gene: TRBJ2-7
clone size: few
D gene: NA
CDR3 protein: CASSERSGNGHEQYF
CDR3 DNA: TGTGCCAGCAGCGAAAGGTCGGGGAATGGACACGAGCAGTACTTC

CDR3 length: 14
V gene: TRBV25-1
J gene: TRBJ1-2
clone size: NA
D gene: NA
CDR3 protein: CASSEYGGNYGYTF
CDR3 DNA: TGTGCCAGCAGTGAATACGGGGGTAACTATGGCTACACCTTC

CDR3 length: 13
V gene: TRBV7-2
J gene: TRBJ2-5
clone size: few
D gene: TRBD2
CDR3 protein: CASSLAQKGGTYF
CDR3 DNA: TGTGCCAGCAGCTTAGCGCAGAAGGGAGGGACGTACTTC

CDR3 length: 17
V gene: TRBV3-1
J gene: TRBJ2-1
clone size: many
D gene: TRBD2
CDR3 protein: CASSQVRLATSYNEQFF
CDR3 DNA: TGTGCCAGCAGCCAAGTAAGACTAGCCACCTCCTACAATGAGCAGTTCTTC

CDR3 length: 13
V gene: TRBV2
J gene: TRBJ2-1
clone size: many
D gene: NA
CDR3 protein: CASSENRGNEQFF
CDR3 DNA: TGTGCCAGCAGTGAAAATCGGGGCAATGAGCAGTTCTTC

CDR3 length: 12
V gene: TRBV29-1
J gene: TRBJ2-7
clone size: NA
D gene: NA
CDR3 protein: CSVGHETYEQYF
CDR3 DNA: TGCAGCGTGGGACACGAAACCTACGAGCAGTACTTC

CDR3 length: 16
V gene: TRBV6-1
J gene: TRBJ1-5
clone size: many
D gene: NA
CDR3 protein: CATTLERLLSNQPQHF
CDR3 DNA: TGTGCCACCACCTTAGAGCGGCTCTTAAGCAATCAGCCCCAGCATTTT

CDR3 length: 15
V gene: TRBV5-1
J gene: TRBJ2-7
clone size: NA
D gene: NA
CDR3 protein: CASRIGASGSYEQNF
CDR3 DNA: TGCGCCAGCAGAATTGGGGCCAGTGGGTCCTACGAGCAGAACTTC

CDR3 length: 20
V gene: TRBV20-1
J gene: TRBJ2-5
clone size: many
D gene: TRBD2
CDR3 protein: CSARPPPGTSPRVSQETQYF
CDR3 DNA: TGCAGTGCTAGACCACCCCCCGGGACTAGTCCCCGGGTGTCCCAAGAGACCCAGTACTTC

CDR3 length: 15
V gene: TRBV6-1
J gene: TRBJ1-1
clone size: NA
D gene: NA
CDR3 protein: CASSEPGTLHTEAFF
CDR3 DNA: TGTGCCAGCAGTGAGCCCGGCACCCTACACACTGAAGCTTTCTTT

CDR3 length: 12
V gene: TRBV20-1
J gene: TRBJ1-2
clone size: NA
D gene: NA
CDR3 protein: CSAPLIGNGYTF
CDR3 DNA: TGCAGTGCCCCCCTGATCGGGAATGGCTACACCTTC

CDR3 length: 15
V gene: TRBV7-2
J gene: TRBJ2-3
clone size: NA
D gene: NA
CDR3 protein: CASSLRHIGTGTQYF
CDR3 DNA: TGTGCCAGCAGCTTACGACACATCGGAACGGGTACGCAGTATTTT

CDR3 length: 17
V gene: TRBV7-9
J gene: TRBJ2-3
clone size: NA
D gene: NA
CDR3 protein: CASSLASFGGGMDTQYF
CDR3 DNA: TGTGCCAGCAGCTTAGCATCCTTCGGAGGCGGCATGGATACGCAGTATTTT

CDR3 length: 14
V gene: TRBV3-1
J gene: TRBJ2-5
clone size: many
D gene: NA
CDR3 protein: CASSFDENQETQYF
CDR3 DNA: TGTGCCAGCAGCTTCGACGAGAACCAAGAGACCCAGTACTTC

CDR3 length: 14
V gene: TRBV6-2/TRBV6-3
J gene: TRBJ1-2
clone size: NA
D gene: NA
CDR3 protein: CASSKDWGNYGYTF
CDR3 DNA: TGTGCCAGCAGCAAAGACTGGGGGAACTATGGCTACACCTTC

CDR3 length: 17
V gene: TRBV6-2/TRBV6-3
J gene: TRBJ2-5
clone size: NA
D gene: NA
CDR3 protein: CASSRPMRGFPKETQYF
CDR3 DNA: TGTGCCAGCAGTCGTCCGATGCGGGGCTTTCCTAAAGAGACCCAGTACTTC

CDR3 length: 14
V gene: TRBV18
J gene: TRBJ2-1
clone size: many
D gene: TRBD1
CDR3 protein: CASSRAQGYNEQFF
CDR3 DNA: TGTGCCAGCTCACGAGCACAGGGGTACAATGAGCAGTTCTTC

CDR3 length: 17
V gene: TRBV5-1
J gene: TRBJ2-7
clone size: NA
D gene: NA
CDR3 protein: CASSITSGSNPPYEQYF
CDR3 DNA: TGCGCCAGCAGCATTACTTCAGGGAGCAATCCCCCCTACGAGCAGTACTTC

CDR3 length: 16
V gene: TRBV7-8
J gene: TRBJ2-1
clone size: NA
D gene: TRBD2
CDR3 protein: CASSLGPSGPCNEQFF
CDR3 DNA: TGTGCCAGCAGCTTGGGGCCTAGCGGGCCCTGCAATGAGCAGTTCTTC

CDR3 length: 12
V gene: TRBV5-8
J gene: TRBJ2-7
clone size: NA
D gene: NA
CDR3 protein: CASSHTEYEQYF
CDR3 DNA: TGTGCCAGCAGCCACACAGAATACGAGCAGTACTTC

CDR3 length: 14
V gene: TRBV6-5
J gene: TRBJ2-7
clone size: many
D gene: TRBD1
CDR3 protein: CASSDTGGGYEQYF
CDR3 DNA: TGTGCCAGCAGTGATACAGGGGGAGGCTACGAGCAGTACTTC

CDR3 length: 15
V gene: TRBV28
J gene: TRBJ2-3
clone size: NA
D gene: TRBD2
CDR3 protein: CASSGGTIIISTQYF
CDR3 DNA: TGTGCCAGCAGTGGGGGGACTATCATCATTTCTACGCAGTATTTT

CDR3 length: 16
V gene: TRBV12-3/TRBV12-4
J gene: TRBJ1-5
clone size: once
D gene: TRBD1
CDR3 protein: CASSTGQGASNQPQHF
CDR3 DNA: TGTGCCAGCAGTACCGGACAGGGGGCCAGCAATCAGCCCCAGCATTTT

CDR3 length: 14
V gene: TRBV5-5
J gene: TRBJ2-1
clone size: many
D gene: TRBD2
CDR3 protein: CASSFIAGGNEQFF
CDR3 DNA: TGTGCCAGCAGCTTTATAGCGGGGGGCAATGAGCAGTTCTTC

CDR3 length: 14
V gene: TRBV20-1
J gene: TRBJ2-7
clone size: NA
D gene: NA
CDR3 protein: CSASTGGLSYGQYF
CDR3 DNA: TGCAGTGCTAGTACTGGCGGGCTCTCCTACGGGCAGTACTTC

CDR3 length: 13
V gene: TRBV6-6
J gene: TRBJ2-1
clone size: many
D gene: NA
CDR3 protein: CASSYTTYNEQFF
CDR3 DNA: TGTGCCAGCAGTTACACTACTTACAATGAGCAGTTCTTC

CDR3 length: 14
V gene: TRBV4-1
J gene: TRBJ2-1
clone size: many
D gene: NA
CDR3 protein: CASSQDQVYNEQFF
CDR3 DNA: TGCGCCAGCAGCCAAGATCAGGTATACAATGAGCAGTTCTTC

CDR3 length: 13
V gene: TRBV29-1
J gene: TRBJ2-1
clone size: many
D gene: TRBD2
CDR3 protein: CSVRTSGRGEQFF
CDR3 DNA: TGCAGCGTCAGGACTAGCGGGAGGGGTGAGCAGTTCTTC